One sample yielded the 4 T cell receptor beta chains listed below, sequenced in a study of cytomegalovirus exposure and HLA in healthy donors. This PCR relied on a set of 60 Vbeta primers and 13 Jbeta primers. Assay used: immunoSEQ multiplex PCR; TCRdb lists only in-frame clones, some missing. Among some 250,000 clones, 82% were seen once, and the ten largest hold around 5.7%. Sequencing was carried out using PBMCs. These receptors were obtained from a woman aged 35 to 49 in good health and CMV-seropositive.

This clone showed up just once. The genes are TRBV7-9 and TRBJ2-1, with 9 bases that match TRBD1. The CDR3 is made up of 15 amino acids. The V gene end was trimmed by 5 bases and the J gene end by 7 bases; junction bases not matched to a gene: 9. Germline V lookup: CDR1 SEHNR, CDR2 FQNEAQ (reference sequence). Here the CDR3 reads CASSERGQGLNEQFF. CDR3 coding DNA: TGTGCCAGCAGCGAAAGGGGACAGGGTTTGAATGAGCAGTTCTTC.

V gene TRBV10-3 combines with J gene TRBJ2-7, with D maybe TRBD2 (6 bases). V was shortened by 3 bases and J by 6 bases, with 6 bases between the two germline ends. CDR1 and CDR2 from the germline V gene are ENHRY and SYGVKD. The CDR3 spans 11 residues. DNA for the CDR3: TGTGCCATCAGTGACGGGAGCGAGCAGTACTTC. Its translation is CAISDGSEQYF.

V usage is TRBV10-3 and J usage is TRBJ1-2; 7 bases are shared with TRBD1. This CDR3 region has 15 residues. V was pared by 2 bases and J by 1 base, with 4 bases of the junction left unmatched. The germline V gene encodes CDR1 ENHRY and CDR2 SYGVKD. CDR3 in DNA: TGTGCCATCAGTGAGGCTGCAGGGGGTAACTATGGCTACACCTTC. Its translation is CAISEAAGGNYGYTF.

This chain connects TRBV27 to TRBJ1-4, with D possibly TRBD1 on 5 matching bases. There are 15 residues in the CDR3. The V gene lost 3 bases and the J gene lost 5 bases, with 13 bases spanning the gap. Per the germline V gene, CDR1 is MNHEY and CDR2 is SMNVEV (reference sequence). The CDR3 DNA follows: TGTGCCAGCAGTTTTTGGCAGGGAAGGAATGAAAAACTGTTTTTT. Translating it yields CASSFWQGRNEKLFF. Full variable domain (rest looked up from reference TRBV27 and TRBJ1-4): EAQVTQNPRYLITVTGKKLTVTCSQNMNHEYMSWYRQDPGLGLRQIYYSMNVEVTDKGDVPEGYKVSRKEKRNFPLILESPSPNQTSLYFCASSFWQGRNEKLFFGSGTQLSVL.